The text below deals with one T cell receptor (beta chain). Antigen unknown. This sample stems from a study of T cells in Graves' hyperthyroidism and ophthalmopathy. Study outcomes and limitations: Ophthalmopathy could be told apart from stable hyperthyroidism with a 13 V-J model.

The CDR3 regions of TCR beta were amplified from RNA transcripts. HTBI primers drove first-round RT-PCR of the TCR CDR3. TCRdb itself ran the multiplex PCR reads through MiXCR, one entry per CDR3 protein. This table has over 550,000 distinct CDR3 sequences, roughly a sixth appearing once. CDR1 LNHNV and CDR2 YYDKDF come from the germline V gene (reference sequence). Trimming left V 0 bases short and J 1 base short, with 12 bases between. The CDR3 length is 16 residues. Sequencing was carried out using blood. This chain connects TRBV15 to TRBJ1-1; D is perhaps TRBD1 (5 bases). This clonotype was obtained from a woman in her late teens or twenties with Graves' hyperthyroidism. The CDR3 is CATSRDRQGWNTEAFF. CDR3 DNA: TGTGCCACCAGCAGAGATCGCCAGGGATGGAACACTGAAGCTTTCTTT.